This T cell receptor (beta chain) was recovered during a study of blood T cells in healthy people across ages. Each sample used at least 6 million PBMCs. With a J-beta primer mix and a sample-barcoded 5' primer, a second PCR ran about 7 to 12 cycles. All cDNA molecules were each tagged by a template-switch adaptor with 12 random nucleotides. TCRdb called the 5' RACE reads again in MiXCR, with one record for every CDR3 protein. The sample consists of some 1.1 million distinct CDR3 sequences, 30% to 40% of them appearing once. Trimming took 1 base from V and 7 from J, leaving 14 bases between them. Germline V gene data show CDR1 as SGHNT and CDR2 as YYREEE (reference sequence). The CDR3 is 14 residues long. This clonotype was counted only a few times.

The receptor was derived from a man between 18 and 35 years old in good health. The chain joins TRBV5-4 to TRBJ1-2, with D possibly matching TRBD1 (5 bases). The specimen was blood. CDR3 region: CASSLSGTRRGYTF. CDR3 bases: TGTGCCAGCAGCTTGTCAGGGACTCGCCGTGGCTACACCTTC.